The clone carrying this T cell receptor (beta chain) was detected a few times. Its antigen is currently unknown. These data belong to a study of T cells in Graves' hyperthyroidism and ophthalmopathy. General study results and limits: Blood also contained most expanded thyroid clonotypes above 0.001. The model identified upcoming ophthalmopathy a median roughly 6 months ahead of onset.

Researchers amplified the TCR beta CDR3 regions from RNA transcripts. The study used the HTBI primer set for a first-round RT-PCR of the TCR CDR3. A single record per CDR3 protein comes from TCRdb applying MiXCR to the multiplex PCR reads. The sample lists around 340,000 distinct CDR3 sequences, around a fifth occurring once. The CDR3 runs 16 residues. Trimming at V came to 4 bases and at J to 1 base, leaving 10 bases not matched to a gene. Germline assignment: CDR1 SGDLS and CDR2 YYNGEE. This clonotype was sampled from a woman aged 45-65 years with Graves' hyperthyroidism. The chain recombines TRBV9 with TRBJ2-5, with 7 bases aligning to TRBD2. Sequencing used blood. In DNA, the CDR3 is TGTGCCAGCAGCCCTCGAGCGGGAAGGGCCCAAGAGACCCAGTACTTC. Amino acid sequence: CASSPRAGRAQETQYF. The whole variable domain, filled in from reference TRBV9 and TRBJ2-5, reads DSGVTQTPKHLITATGQRVTLRCSPRSGDLSVYWYQQSLDQGLQFLIQYYNGEERAKGNILERFSAQQFPDLHSELNLSSLELGDSALYFCASSPRAGRAQETQYFGPGTRLLVL.